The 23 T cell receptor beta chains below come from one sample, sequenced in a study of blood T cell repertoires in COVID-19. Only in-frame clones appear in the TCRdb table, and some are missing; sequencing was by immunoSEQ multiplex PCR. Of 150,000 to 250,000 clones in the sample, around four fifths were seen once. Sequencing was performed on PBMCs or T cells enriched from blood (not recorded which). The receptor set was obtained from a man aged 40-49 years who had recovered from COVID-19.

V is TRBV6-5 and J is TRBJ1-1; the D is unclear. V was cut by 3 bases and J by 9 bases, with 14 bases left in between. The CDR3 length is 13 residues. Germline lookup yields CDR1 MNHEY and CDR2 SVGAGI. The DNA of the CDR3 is TGTGCCAGCAGTTATACCCGAGGCCTGAAAGCTTTCTTT. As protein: CASSYTRGLKAFF.

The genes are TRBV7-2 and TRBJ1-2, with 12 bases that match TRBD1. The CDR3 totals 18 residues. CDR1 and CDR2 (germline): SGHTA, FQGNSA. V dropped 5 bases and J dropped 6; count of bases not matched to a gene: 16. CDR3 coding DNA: TGTGCCAGCAGCCTAGGAGGTATCGGGACAGGGGGCTCAAATGGCTACACCTTC. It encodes CASSLGGIGTGGSNGYTF.

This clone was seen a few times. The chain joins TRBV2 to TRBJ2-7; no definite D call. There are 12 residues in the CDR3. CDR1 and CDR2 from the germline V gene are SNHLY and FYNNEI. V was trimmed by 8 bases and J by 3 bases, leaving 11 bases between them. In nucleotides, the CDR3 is TGTGCCAGCGGAGACTTCCTCTACGAGCAGTACTTC. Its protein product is CASGDFLYEQYF.

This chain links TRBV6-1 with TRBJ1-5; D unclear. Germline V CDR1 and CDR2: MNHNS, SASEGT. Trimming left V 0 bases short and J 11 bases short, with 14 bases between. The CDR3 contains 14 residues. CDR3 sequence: CASSEALDLTAQHF. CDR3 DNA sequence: TGTGCCAGCAGTGAAGCGCTAGATTTGACGGCCCAGCATTTT.

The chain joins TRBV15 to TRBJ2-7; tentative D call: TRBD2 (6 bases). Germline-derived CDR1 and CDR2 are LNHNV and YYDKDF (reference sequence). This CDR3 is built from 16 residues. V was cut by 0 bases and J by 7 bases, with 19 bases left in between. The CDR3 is CATSRDPYGSSGEQYF. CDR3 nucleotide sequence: TGTGCCACCAGCAGAGATCCTTACGGGAGTAGCGGAGAGCAGTACTTC. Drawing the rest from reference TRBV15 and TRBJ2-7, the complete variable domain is DAMVIQNPRYQVTQFGKPVTLSCSQTLNHNVMYWYQQKSSQAPKLLFHYYDKDFNNEADTPDNFQSRRPNTSFCFLDIRSPGLGDTAMYLCATSRDPYGSSGEQYFGPGTRLTVT.

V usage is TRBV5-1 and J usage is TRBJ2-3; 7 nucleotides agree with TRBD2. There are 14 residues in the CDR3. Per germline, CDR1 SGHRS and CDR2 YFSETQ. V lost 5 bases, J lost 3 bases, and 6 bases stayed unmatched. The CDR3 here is CASSSGEGTDTQYF. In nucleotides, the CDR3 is TGCGCCAGCAGTTCTGGGGAGGGGACAGATACGCAGTATTTT.

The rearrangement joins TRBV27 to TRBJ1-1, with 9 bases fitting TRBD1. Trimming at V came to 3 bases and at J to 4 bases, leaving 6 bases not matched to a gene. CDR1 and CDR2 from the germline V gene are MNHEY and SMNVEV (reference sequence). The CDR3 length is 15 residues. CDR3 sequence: CASSLRTGAPTEAFF. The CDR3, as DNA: TGTGCCAGCAGTTTGCGGACAGGGGCTCCCACTGAAGCTTTCTTT.

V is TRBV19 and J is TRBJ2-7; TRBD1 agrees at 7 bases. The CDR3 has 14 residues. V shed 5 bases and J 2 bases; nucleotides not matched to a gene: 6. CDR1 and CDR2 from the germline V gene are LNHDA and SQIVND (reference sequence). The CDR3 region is CASSPYTGAYEQYF. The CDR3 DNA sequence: TGTGCCAGTAGTCCATACACAGGGGCCTACGAGCAGTACTTC.

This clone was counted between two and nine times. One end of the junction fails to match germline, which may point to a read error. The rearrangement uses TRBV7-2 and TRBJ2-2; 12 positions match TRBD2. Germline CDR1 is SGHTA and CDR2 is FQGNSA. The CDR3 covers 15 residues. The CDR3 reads CASSLAGGMTGELFF. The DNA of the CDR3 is TGTGCCAGCAGCCTAGCGGGAGGGATGACCGGGGAGCTGTTTTTT.

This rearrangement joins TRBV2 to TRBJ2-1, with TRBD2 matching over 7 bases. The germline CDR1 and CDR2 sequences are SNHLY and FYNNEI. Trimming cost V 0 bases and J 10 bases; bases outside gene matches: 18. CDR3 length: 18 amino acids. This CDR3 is CASSEAQGVGLVGKEQFF. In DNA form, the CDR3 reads TGTGCCAGCAGTGAAGCGCAAGGGGTAGGACTAGTAGGCAAAGAGCAGTTCTTC.

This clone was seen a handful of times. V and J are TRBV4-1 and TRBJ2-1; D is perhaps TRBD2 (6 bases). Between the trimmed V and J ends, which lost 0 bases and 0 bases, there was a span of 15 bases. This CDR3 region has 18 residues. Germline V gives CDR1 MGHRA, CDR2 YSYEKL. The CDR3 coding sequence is TGCGCCAGCAGCCAAGATTCTATACGGGAGAGCTCCTACAATGAGCAGTTCTTC. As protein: CASSQDSIRESSYNEQFF.

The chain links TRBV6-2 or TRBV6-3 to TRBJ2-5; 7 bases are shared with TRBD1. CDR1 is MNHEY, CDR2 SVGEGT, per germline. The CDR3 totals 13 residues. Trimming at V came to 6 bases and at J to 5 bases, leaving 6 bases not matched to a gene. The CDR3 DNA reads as TGTGCCAGCAGCCTACAGGGGTACGAGACCCAGTACTTC. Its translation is CASSLQGYETQYF.

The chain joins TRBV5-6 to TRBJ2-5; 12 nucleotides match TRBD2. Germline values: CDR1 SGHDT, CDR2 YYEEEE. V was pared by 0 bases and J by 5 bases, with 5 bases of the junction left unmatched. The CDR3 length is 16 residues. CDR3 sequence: CASSLVRTSGKETQYF. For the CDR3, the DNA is TGTGCCAGCAGCTTGGTAAGGACTAGCGGGAAGGAGACCCAGTACTTC.

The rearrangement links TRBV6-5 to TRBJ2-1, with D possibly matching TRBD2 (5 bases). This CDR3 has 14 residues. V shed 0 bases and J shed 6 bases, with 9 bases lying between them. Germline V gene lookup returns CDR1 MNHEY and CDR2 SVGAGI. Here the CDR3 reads CASSYSGLSNEQFF. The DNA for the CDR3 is TGTGCCAGCAGTTACTCTGGACTTAGCAATGAGCAGTTCTTC.

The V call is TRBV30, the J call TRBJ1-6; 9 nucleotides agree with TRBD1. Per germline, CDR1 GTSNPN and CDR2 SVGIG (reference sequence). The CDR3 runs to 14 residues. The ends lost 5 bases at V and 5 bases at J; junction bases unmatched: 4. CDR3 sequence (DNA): TGTGCCTGGGGACAGGGGTTTGATAATTCACCCCTCCACTTT. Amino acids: CAWGQGFDNSPLHF.

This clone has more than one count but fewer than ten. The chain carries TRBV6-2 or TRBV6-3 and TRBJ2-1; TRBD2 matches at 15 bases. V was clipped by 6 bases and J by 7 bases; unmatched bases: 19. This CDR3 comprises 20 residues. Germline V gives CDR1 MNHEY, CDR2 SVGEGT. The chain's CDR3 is CASSRIKPGLAGGAGNEQFF. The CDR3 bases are TGTGCCAGCAGCCGAATCAAACCGGGACTAGCGGGAGGTGCAGGAAATGAGCAGTTCTTC.

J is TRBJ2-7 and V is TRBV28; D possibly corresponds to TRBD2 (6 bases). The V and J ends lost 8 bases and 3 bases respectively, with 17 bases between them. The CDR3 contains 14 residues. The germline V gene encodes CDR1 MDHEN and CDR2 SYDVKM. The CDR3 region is CASRAEDYYYEQYF. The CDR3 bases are TGTGCCAGCCGCGCGGAGGACTACTACTACGAGCAGTACTTC. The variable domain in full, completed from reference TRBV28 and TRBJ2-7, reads DVKVTQSSRYLVKRTGEKVFLECVQDMDHENMFWYRQDPGLGLRLIYFSYDVKMKEKGDIPEGYSVSREKKERFSLILESASTNQTSMYLCASRAEDYYYEQYFGPGTRLTVT.

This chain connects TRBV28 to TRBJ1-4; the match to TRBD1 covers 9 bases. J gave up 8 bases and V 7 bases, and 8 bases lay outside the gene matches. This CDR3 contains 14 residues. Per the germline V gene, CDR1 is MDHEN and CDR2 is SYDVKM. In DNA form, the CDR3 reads TGTGCCAGCACCGTGGGGACAGGGAGCGAAAAACTGTTTTTT. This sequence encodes CASTVGTGSEKLFF.

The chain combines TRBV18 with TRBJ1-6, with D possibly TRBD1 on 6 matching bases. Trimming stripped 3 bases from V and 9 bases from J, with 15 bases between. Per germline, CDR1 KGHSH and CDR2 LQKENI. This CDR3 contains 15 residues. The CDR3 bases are TGTGCCAGCTCACCCACCCGTACAGGGAGTTCACCCCTCCACTTT. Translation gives CASSPTRTGSSPLHF.

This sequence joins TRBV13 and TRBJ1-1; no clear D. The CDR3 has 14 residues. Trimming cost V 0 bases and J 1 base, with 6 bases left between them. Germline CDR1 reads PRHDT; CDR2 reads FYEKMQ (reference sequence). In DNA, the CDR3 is TGTGCCAGCAGCTTAGGGCAGAAGAACACTGAAGCTTTCTTT. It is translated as CASSLGQKNTEAFF.

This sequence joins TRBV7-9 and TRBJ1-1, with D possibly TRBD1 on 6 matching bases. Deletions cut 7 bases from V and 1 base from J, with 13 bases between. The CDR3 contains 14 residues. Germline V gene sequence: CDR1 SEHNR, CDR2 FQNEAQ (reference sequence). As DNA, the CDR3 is TGTGCCAGCACCGAACAGGGACAGAACACTGAAGCTTTCTTT. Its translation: CASTEQGQNTEAFF. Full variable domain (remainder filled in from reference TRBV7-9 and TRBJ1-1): DTGVSQNPRHKITKRGQNVTFRCDPISEHNRLYWYRQTLGQGPEFLTYFQNEAQLEKSRLLSDRFSAERPKGSFSTLEIQRTEQGDSAMYLCASTEQGQNTEAFFGQGTRLTVV.

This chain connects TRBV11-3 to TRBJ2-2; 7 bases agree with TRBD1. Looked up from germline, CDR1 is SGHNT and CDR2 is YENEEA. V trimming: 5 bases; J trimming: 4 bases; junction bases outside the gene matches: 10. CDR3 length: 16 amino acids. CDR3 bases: TGTGCCAGCAGCGAAGCGACAGGGCTTGGCACCGGGGAGCTGTTTTTT. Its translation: CASSEATGLGTGELFF.

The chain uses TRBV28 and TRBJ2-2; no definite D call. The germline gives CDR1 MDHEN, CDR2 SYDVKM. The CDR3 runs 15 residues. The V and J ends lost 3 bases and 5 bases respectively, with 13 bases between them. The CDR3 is CASSFFLRETGELFF. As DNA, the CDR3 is TGTGCCAGCAGTTTTTTCCTACGTGAGACCGGGGAGCTGTTTTTT.